This record looks at one T cell receptor (beta chain) sequence and its context. Clones were read by immunoSEQ multiplex PCR, and TCRdb kept only the in-frame ones, dropping some. The sample has more than 140,000 clones; around 92% are singletons. The sample belongs to a study of T cell responses to AZD1222 COVID-19 vaccine. Study-level background: Second-dose schedules of about 4 or about 12 weeks were combined.

The CDR3 loop spans 15 amino acids. Per the germline V gene, CDR1 is SGHTA and CDR2 is FQGNSA. The V and J ends lost 0 bases and 4 bases respectively, with 10 bases between them. The TCR originated in an adult in good health. The specimen was peripheral blood, collected on day 0 of AZD1222 vaccination. V is TRBV7-2 and J is TRBJ2-1; D uncertain. The CDR3 here is CASSLAGLAYNEQFF. CDR3 nucleotides: TGTGCCAGCAGCTTAGCGGGCCTGGCTTACAATGAGCAGTTCTTC.